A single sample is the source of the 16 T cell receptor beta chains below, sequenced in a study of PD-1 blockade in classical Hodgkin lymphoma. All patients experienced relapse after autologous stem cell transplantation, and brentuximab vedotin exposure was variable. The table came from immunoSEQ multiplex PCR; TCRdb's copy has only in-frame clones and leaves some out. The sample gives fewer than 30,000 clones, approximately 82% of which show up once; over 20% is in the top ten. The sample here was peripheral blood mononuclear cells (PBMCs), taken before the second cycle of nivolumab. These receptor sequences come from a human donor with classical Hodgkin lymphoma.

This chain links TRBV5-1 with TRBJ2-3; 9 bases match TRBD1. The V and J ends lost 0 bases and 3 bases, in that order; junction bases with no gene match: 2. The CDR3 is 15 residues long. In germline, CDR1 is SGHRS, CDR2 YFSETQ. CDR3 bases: TGCGCCAGCAGCTTGGAAGGACAGGGGACAGATACGCAGTATTTT. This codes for CASSLEGQGTDTQYF.

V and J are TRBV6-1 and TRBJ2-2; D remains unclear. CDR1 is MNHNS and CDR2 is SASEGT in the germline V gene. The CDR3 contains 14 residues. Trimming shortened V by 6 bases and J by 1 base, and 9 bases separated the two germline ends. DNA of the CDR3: TGTGCCAGCAGAAGGACCAAGAACACCGGGGAGCTGTTTTTT. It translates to CASRRTKNTGELFF.

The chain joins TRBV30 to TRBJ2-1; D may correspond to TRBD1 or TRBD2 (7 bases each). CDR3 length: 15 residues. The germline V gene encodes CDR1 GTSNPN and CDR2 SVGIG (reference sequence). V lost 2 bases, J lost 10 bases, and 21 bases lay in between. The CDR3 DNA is TGTGCCTGGAGTTTATCGACAGGGTGGGGAGGGGAGCAGTTCTTC. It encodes CAWSLSTGWGGEQFF.

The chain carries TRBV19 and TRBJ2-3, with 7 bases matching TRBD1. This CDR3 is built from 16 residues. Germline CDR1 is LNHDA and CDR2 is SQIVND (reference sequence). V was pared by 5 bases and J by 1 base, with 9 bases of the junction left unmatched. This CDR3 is CASSGNRQGGTDTQYF. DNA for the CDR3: TGTGCCAGTAGTGGAAACCGACAGGGCGGCACAGATACGCAGTATTTT.

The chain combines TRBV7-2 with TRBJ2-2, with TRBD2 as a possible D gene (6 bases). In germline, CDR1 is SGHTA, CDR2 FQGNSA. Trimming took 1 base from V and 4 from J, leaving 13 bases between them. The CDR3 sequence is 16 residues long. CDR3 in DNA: TGTGCCAGCAGCTTAGTGGGTAGCGGTAGCACCGGGGAGCTGTTTTTT. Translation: CASSLVGSGSTGELFF.

Here the CDR3 reads CASTGRVDQPQHF. Written as DNA, the CDR3 is TGTGCCAGCACAGGGAGGGTTGATCAGCCCCAGCATTTT. This chain uses TRBV2 with TRBJ1-5, with a tentative D call TRBD1 (5 bases). CDR3 length: 13 amino acids. CDR1 and CDR2 (germline): SNHLY, FYNNEI. V lost 7 bases and J 5 bases, leaving 12 bases between the germline ends.

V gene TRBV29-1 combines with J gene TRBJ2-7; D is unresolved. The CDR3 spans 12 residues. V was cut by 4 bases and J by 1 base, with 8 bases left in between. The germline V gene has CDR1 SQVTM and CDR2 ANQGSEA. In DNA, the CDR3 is TGCAGCGTTGCGGCGGATTCCTACGAGCAGTACTTC. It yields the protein CSVAADSYEQYF.

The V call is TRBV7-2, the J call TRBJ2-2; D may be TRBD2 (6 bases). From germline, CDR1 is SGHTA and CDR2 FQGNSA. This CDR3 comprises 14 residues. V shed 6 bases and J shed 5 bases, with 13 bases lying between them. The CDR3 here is CASRGGMRTGELFF. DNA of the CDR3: TGTGCCAGCAGGGGCGGGATGAGGACCGGGGAGCTGTTTTTT.

The CDR3 reads CASTQARSFSGANVLTF. CDR3 DNA sequence: TGTGCCAGCACCCAGGCCAGATCCTTCTCGGGGGCCAACGTCCTGACTTTC. This rearrangement joins TRBV28 to TRBJ2-6; D is unclear. The CDR3 spans 17 residues. Between the trimmed V and J ends, which lost 7 bases and 4 bases, there was a span of 20 bases. CDR1 MDHEN and CDR2 SYDVKM come from the germline V gene.

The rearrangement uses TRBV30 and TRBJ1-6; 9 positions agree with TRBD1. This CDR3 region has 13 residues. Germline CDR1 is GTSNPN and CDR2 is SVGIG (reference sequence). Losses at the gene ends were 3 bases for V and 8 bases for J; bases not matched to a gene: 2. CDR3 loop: CAWRGQGDSPLHF. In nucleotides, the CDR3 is TGTGCCTGGAGGGGACAGGGCGATTCACCCCTCCACTTT.

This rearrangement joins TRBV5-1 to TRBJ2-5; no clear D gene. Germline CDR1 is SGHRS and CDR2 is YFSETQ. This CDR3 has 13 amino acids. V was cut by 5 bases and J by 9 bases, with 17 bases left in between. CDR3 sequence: CASSQAPSPSQYF. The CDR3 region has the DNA TGCGCCAGCAGTCAGGCCCCTTCCCCGTCCCAGTACTTC. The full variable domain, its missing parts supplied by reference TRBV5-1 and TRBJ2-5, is KAGVTQTPRYLIKTRGQQVTLSCSPISGHRSVSWYQQTPGQGLQFLFEYFSETQRNKGNFPGRFSGRQFSNSRSEMNVSTLELGDSALYLCASSQAPSPSQYFGPGTRLLVL.

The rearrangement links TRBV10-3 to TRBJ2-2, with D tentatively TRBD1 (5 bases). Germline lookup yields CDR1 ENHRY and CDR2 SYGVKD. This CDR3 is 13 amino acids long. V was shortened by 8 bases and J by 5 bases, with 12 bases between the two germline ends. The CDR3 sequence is CAIQGLLTGELFF. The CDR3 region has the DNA TGTGCCATCCAGGGCTTGTTGACCGGGGAGCTGTTTTTT.

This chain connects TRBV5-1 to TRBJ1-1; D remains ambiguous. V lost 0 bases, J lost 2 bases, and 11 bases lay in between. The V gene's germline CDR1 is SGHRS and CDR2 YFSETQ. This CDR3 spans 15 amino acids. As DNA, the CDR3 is TGCGCCAGCAGCTTGGGTCGGAGTTACAACACTGAAGCTTTCTTT. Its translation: CASSLGRSYNTEAFF.

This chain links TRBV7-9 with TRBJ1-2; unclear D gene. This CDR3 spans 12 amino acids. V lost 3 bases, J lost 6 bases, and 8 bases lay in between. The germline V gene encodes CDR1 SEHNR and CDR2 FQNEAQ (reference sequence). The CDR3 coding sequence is TGTGCCAGCAGCTTCGACACGCATGGCTACACCTTC. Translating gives CASSFDTHGYTF.

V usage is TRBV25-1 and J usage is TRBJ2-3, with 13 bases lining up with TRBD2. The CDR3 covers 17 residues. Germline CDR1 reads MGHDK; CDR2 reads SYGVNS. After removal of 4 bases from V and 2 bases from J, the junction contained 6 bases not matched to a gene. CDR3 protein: CASSGTSGRLITDTQYF. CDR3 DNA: TGTGCCAGCAGTGGGACTAGCGGGAGACTGATCACAGATACGCAGTATTTT.

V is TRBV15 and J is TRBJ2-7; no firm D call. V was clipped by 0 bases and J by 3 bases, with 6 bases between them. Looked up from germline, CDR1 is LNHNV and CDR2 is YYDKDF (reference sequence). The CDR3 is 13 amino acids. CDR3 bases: TGTGCCACCAGCAGAGACCGGCTCTACGAGCAGTACTTC. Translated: CATSRDRLYEQYF.